The subject of this entry is one TCR beta chain. Its antigen remains unknown. This specimen belongs to a study of human T cells and chemical hapten exposure. Study-wide findings and caveats: There were significantly more large CDR3 similarity clusters among expanded TCRs than among controls.

One entry per CDR3 protein, called by TCRdb with MiXCR from the RACE reads. The sample has some 89,000 distinct CDR3 sequences; 27% are singletons. Time point defined: patch test 3, about 24 weeks after DPC sensitization. Treatment defined: therapeutic diphenylcyclopropenone sensitization with weekly scalp DPC. Deletions cut 1 base from V and 0 bases from J, with 9 bases between. Germline loops: CDR1 MGHRA, CDR2 YSYEKL. The CDR3 is made up of 16 amino acids. The chain uses TRBV4-1 and TRBJ2-2; D is tentatively TRBD1 or TRBD2 (5 bases each). This TCR was recovered from a middle-aged man with alopecia areata. Some clones in this sample may be carry-over from other donors' samples. Sequencing was performed on whole blood, taken in connection with sensitization to the hapten diphenylcyclopropenone (DPC). The CDR3 DNA reads as TGCGCCAGCAGCCAAGTAGCGACAGCGAACACCGGGGAGCTGTTTTTT. Its protein product is CASSQVATANTGELFF.